This T cell receptor (beta chain) was found in a study of blood T cell repertoires in COVID-19. Study details: COVID-19 samples from acute and convalescent phases originated in the United States, Italy and Spain. Sample material is recorded as cDNA or gDNA derived from T cells, B-cell-depleted T cells, or PBMCs.

V was clipped by 7 bases and J by 7 bases; unmatched bases: 10. CDR1 and CDR2 from the germline V gene are KGHSH and LQKENI. The CDR3 has 14 amino acids. In the original analysis: Scientists estimated how many nucleated cells there were by amplifying reference gene primers. Measured with immunoSEQ multiplex PCR; TCRdb has only the in-frame clones, and not every one. The V and J calls and clone size are taken from that table; D and trimming were inferred from the DNA. The sample lists roughly 97,000 clones; roughly 90% were seen once. The TCR originated in a human donor in a cohort sampled during active COVID-19. What was sequenced was peripheral blood. This chain connects TRBV18 to TRBJ2-1, with 7 nucleotides matching TRBD2. This CDR3 is CASFASGIENEQFF. CDR3 sequence (DNA): TGTGCCAGCTTCGCCAGCGGGATCGAGAATGAGCAGTTCTTC. Together with reference TRBV18 and TRBJ2-1, the CDR3 gives the full variable domain: NAGVMQNPRHLVRRRGQEARLRCSPMKGHSHVYWYRQLPEEGLKFMVYLQKENIIDESGMPKERFSAEFPKEGPSILRIQQVVRGDSAAYFCASFASGIENEQFFGPGTRLTVL.